This T cell receptor beta chain derives from a study of shared clonotypes between healthy human individuals. Findings and limits, study-wide: Roughly 5% of naive CD4 clonotypes were common to a handful of donors.

Nashville, Tennessee was home to all donors, who were Caucasian adults. Splitting of CD4+ cells produced CD45RA+ naive and CD45RA-negative memory subsets. J gave up 7 bases and V 6 bases, and 7 bases lay outside the gene matches. Looked up from germline, CDR1 is SQVTM and CDR2 is ANQGSEA. This CDR3 has 13 amino acids. Assay used: immunoSEQ multiplex PCR; TCRdb lists only in-frame clones, some missing. The table lists 2.3 million or so clones, over 90% of them singletons. In regard to this clone: Its specificity is not known.

Sequencing was done on a sample of naive CD4+ T cells from PBMCs. Noted subset: CD45RA+ positively selected. The chain employs TRBV29-1 and TRBJ1-2; 11 bases align to TRBD1. This TCR came from a man aged 18 to 29 in good health. Some clones in this sample may be carry-over from other donors' samples. Written as DNA, the CDR3 is TGCAGCGTCCCGGGACAGGGGGAATCTGGCTACACCTTC. Its protein is CSVPGQGESGYTF. Full variable domain (rest looked up from reference TRBV29-1 and TRBJ1-2): SAVISQKPSRDICQRGTSLTIQCQVDSQVTMMFWYRQQPGQSLTLIATANQGSEATYESGFVIDKFPISRPNLTFSTLTVSNMSPEDSSIYLCSVPGQGESGYTFGSGTRLTVV.